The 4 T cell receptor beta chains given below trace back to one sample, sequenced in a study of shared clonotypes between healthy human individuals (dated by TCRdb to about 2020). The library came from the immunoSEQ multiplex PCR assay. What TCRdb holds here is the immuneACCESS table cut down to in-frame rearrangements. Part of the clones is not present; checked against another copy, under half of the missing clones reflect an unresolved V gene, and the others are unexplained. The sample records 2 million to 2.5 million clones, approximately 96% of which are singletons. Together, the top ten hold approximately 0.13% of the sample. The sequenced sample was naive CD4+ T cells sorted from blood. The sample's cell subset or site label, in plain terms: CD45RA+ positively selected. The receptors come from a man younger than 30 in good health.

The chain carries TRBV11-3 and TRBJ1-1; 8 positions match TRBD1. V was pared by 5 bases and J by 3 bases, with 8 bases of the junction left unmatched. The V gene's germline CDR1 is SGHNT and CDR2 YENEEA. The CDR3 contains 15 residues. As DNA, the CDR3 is TGTGCCAGCAGCCAGAGGACAGGGTGGGACACTGAAGCTTTCTTT. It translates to CASSQRTGWDTEAFF.

CDR3 in amino acids: CASSLLTGGPIYF. CDR3 coding DNA: TGTGCCAGCAGCCTTTTGACAGGGGGACCCATATATTTT. The J gene is TRBJ1-3, the V gene TRBV11-2; 9 positions agree with TRBD1. The junction had 7 bases not matched to a gene; V was cut back by 5 bases and J by 11 bases. Germline-derived CDR1 and CDR2 are SGHAT and FQNNGV. The CDR3 spans 13 residues.

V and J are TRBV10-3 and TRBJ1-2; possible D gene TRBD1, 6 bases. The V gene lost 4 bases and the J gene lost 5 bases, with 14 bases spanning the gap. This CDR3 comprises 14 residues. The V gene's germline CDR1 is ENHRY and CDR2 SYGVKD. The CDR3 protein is CAISVSGEDYGYTF. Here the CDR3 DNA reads TGTGCCATCAGTGTATCAGGGGAAGATTATGGCTACACCTTC.

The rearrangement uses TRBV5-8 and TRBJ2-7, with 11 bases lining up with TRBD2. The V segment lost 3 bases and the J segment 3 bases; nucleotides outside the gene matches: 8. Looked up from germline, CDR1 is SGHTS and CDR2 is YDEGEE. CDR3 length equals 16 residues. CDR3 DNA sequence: TGTGCCAGCAGCTCTTACGGGACTAGCGGTAACTACGAGCAGTACTTC. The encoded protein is CASSSYGTSGNYEQYF.